The next 14 T cell receptor beta chains were all read from a single sample in a study of OX40 agonist ivuxolimab in advanced cancers. Produced via immunoSEQ multiplex PCR; TCRdb's table is partial and in-frame only. The repertoire holds around 98,000 clones, 87% seen once, with about 0.5% in the top ten. Sequenced here: CD4+ or CD8+ T cells sorted from blood, sampled in a trial of the OX40 agonist ivuxolimab. The receptor source for this set is an adult with an advanced solid tumor such as melanoma, head and neck, liver or kidney cancer.

The CDR3 bases are TGTGCCAGCAGCATACAGGGGGCTAACTATGGCTACACCTTC. Translated, it gives CASSIQGANYGYTF. The chain combines TRBV9 with TRBJ1-2, with TRBD1 matching 8 bases. The CDR3 loop spans 14 amino acids. From germline, CDR1 is SGDLS and CDR2 YYNGEE. The V gene end was trimmed by 4 bases and the J gene end by 0 bases; junction bases not matched to a gene: 2.

This chain connects TRBV10-3 to TRBJ2-2; D not certain. Germline assignment: CDR1 ENHRY and CDR2 SYGVKD. This CDR3 comprises 15 residues. V lost 4 bases and J lost 3, with 12 bases in between. The CDR3 DNA is TGTGCCATCAGTGTACTCCGGGCGGACACCGGGGAGCTGTTTTTT. Translating it yields CAISVLRADTGELFF.

This CDR3 reads CASGLGASGNTIYF. The CDR3 DNA reads TGTGCTAGTGGTTTAGGGGCCTCTGGAAACACCATATATTTT. The chain is built from TRBV12-5 and TRBJ1-3; D might be TRBD1 (5 bases). Germline V CDR1 and CDR2: LGHNT, FRNRAP. V was trimmed by 3 bases and J by 0 bases, leaving 6 bases between them. This CDR3 spans 14 amino acids.

This clone was detected only once. The J gene is TRBJ1-5, the V gene TRBV6-5; no clear D gene. V was clipped by 7 bases and J by 3 bases, with 10 bases between them. In germline, CDR1 is MNHEY, CDR2 SVGAGI. CDR3 length: 13 residues. The CDR3: CASKGQYNQPQHF. The CDR3 DNA reads as TGTGCCAGCAAGGGTCAGTACAATCAGCCCCAGCATTTT.

This chain links TRBV5-4 with TRBJ2-7; TRBD2 aligns across 7 bases. Germline V gene lookup returns CDR1 SGHNT and CDR2 YYREEE (reference sequence). Germline trimming cut 3 bases from V and 0 bases from J; bases unmatched to any gene: 6. This CDR3 contains 15 residues. The CDR3 sequence: CASSWGGSSSYEQYF. CDR3 DNA: TGTGCCAGCAGCTGGGGGGGATCCAGCTCCTACGAGCAGTACTTC. Filled out from reference TRBV5-4 and TRBJ2-7, the complete variable domain reads ETGVTQSPTHLIKTRGQQVTLRCSSQSGHNTVSWYQQALGQGPQFIFQYYREEENGRGNFPPRFSGLQFPNYSSELNVNALELDDSALYLCASSWGGSSSYEQYFGPGTRLTVT.

The chain combines TRBV5-1 with TRBJ1-2; no clear D gene. Deletions cut 0 bases from V and 2 bases from J, with 11 bases between. Germline CDR1 reads SGHRS; CDR2 reads YFSETQ. The CDR3 has 15 residues. CDR3 sequence: CASSLAISENYGYTF. The CDR3 DNA is TGCGCCAGCAGCTTGGCAATCTCAGAGAACTATGGCTACACCTTC.

In its sample, this clone was seen once. The chain joins TRBV29-1 to TRBJ1-1; D remains unclear. The CDR3 is 11 residues long. Germline V gives CDR1 SQVTM, CDR2 ANQGSEA. The V end lost 4 bases, the J end lost 6 bases, and 9 bases lay between the germline ends. The CDR3 nucleotides are TGCAGCGTTGGTGAGGGTTCTGAAGCTTTCTTT. Amino acids: CSVGEGSEAFF.

The chain carries TRBV10-1 and TRBJ2-7; D may be TRBD2 (6 bases). The V and J ends lost 4 bases and 0 bases respectively, with 16 bases between them. The CDR3 contains 16 residues. Germline-derived CDR1 and CDR2 are WNHNN and SYGVQD (reference sequence). The CDR3 nucleotides read TGCGCCAGCAGTGGAGCGACCCTGGAGGGCTCCTACGAGCAGTACTTC. It codes for CASSGATLEGSYEQYF.

The chain has TRBV28 and TRBJ1-4, with D perhaps matching TRBD1 (6 bases). The CDR3 runs 15 residues. V lost 5 bases to trimming and J lost 8 bases, with 18 bases between them. Per germline, CDR1 MDHEN and CDR2 SYDVKM. The DNA for the CDR3 is TGTGCCAGCAGTCCTTCCGGGACAACTTCAGAAAAACTGTTTTTT. This translates into CASSPSGTTSEKLFF.

The rearrangement joins TRBV2 to TRBJ1-5; 8 bases are a match to TRBD1. The CDR3 is made up of 16 amino acids. With 5 bases clipped from V and 2 bases from J, the junction kept 8 bases outside the gene matches. CDR1 and CDR2 (germline): SNHLY, FYNNEI. The CDR3 DNA reads TGTGCCAGCAGTCCTAATCAGGGGGCAGGCAATCAGCCCCAGCATTTT. Translated, it gives CASSPNQGAGNQPQHF.

The rearrangement uses TRBV11-2 and TRBJ2-6, with D unclear. Germline V gene lookup returns CDR1 SGHAT and CDR2 FQNNGV. V shed 0 bases and J shed 4 bases, with 7 bases lying between them. The CDR3 totals 15 residues. DNA for the CDR3: TGTGCCAGCAGCTTAGACCTCTCGGGGGCCAACGTCCTGACTTTC. It encodes CASSLDLSGANVLTF.

This chain joins TRBV7-3 and TRBJ2-2; 8 positions match TRBD2. The CDR3 spans 15 residues. In germline, CDR1 is SGHTA, CDR2 FQGTGA. Trimming at V came to 5 bases and at J to 4 bases, leaving 6 bases not matched to a gene. CDR3 protein: CASSQGLAGTGELFF. The CDR3 nucleotides are TGTGCCAGCAGCCAAGGACTAGCAGGCACCGGGGAGCTGTTTTTT.

CDR3 sequence reads: CASTVQYTGELFF. Written as DNA, the CDR3 is TGTGCCAGCACCGTGCAGTACACCGGGGAGCTGTTTTTT. This sequence joins TRBV6-1 and TRBJ2-2; no firm D call. Between the trimmed V and J ends, which lost 7 bases and 3 bases, there was a span of 9 bases. Per germline, CDR1 MNHNS and CDR2 SASEGT. CDR3 length: 13 residues.

The gene calls are TRBV10-2 and TRBJ2-1; D is possibly TRBD2 (6 bases). Per germline, CDR1 WSHSY and CDR2 SAAADI. The CDR3 extends over 14 amino acids. V lost 4 bases to trimming and J lost 4 bases, with 11 bases between them. The CDR3 region is CASSASGGYNEQFF. The CDR3 DNA is TGCGCCAGCAGTGCTAGTGGGGGGTACAATGAGCAGTTCTTC.